This T cell receptor beta chain comes out of a study of T cell responses to AZD1222 COVID-19 vaccine (dated by TCRdb to the early 2020s). Study-level background: TCR sequencing covered roughly 230 trial participants: 200 to 210 given two doses of AZD1222 and 26 given two doses of MenACWY control vaccine. Trial participants were enrolled by age into 18-55, 56-69 and 70-plus year subgroups, with around 150, 28 and 57 TCR-sequenced participants respectively. Summary of the overall study and its limitations: A significant rise in spike-specific TCR breadth and depth was observed after two AZD1222 doses relative to day 0 and relative to MenACWY recipients. Conclusions about previously exposed vaccinees are limited, since just a handful of AZD1222 recipients were seropositive for SARS-CoV-2 at baseline. No day 14 peak-response samples were available, so repertoires were characterized only after the peak T cell response. Participants were mostly white British, with more females than males. The authors suggested clonal diversity may have been underestimated. The vaccine-associated CD4 TCRs covered the entire spike protein, and the dominant responses fell in regions 160-218 and 743-854. The 56-69-year group was small, and its depth increase did not reach significance, likely because of low power. Nearly half of unique spike-specific TCRs reportedly recognized epitopes outside regions mutated in the B.1.351 and B.1.1.7 variants.

The time point tag for this specimen amounts to: about 28 days (+/-7) after the second vaccine dose. AZD1222 recipients given second doses at about 4 weeks or at about 12 weeks were pooled, since spike-specific TCR depth and breadth were not found to differ between the two schedules. Samples from vaccinated people were obtained from the UK trials COV001 and COV002, which included a single-blind randomized controlled phase 2/3 trial of AZD1222 (ChAdOx1 nCoV-19) in healthy adults. Trial participant PBMC samples were collected at day 0 and day 28 after the second dose for TCRbeta chain sequencing. On this clone: What this receptor recognizes is not known. Within one base of it there is no much larger clone, and no base qualities were kept.

The CDR3 regions of human TCRbeta chains were analyzed by immunosequencing. The original pipeline was this. TCRs in the repertoires were matched against a reference library of SARS-CoV-2-specific TCRs that had been generated with the MIRA antigen-specificity platform. Breadth meant the fraction of unique TCRs that were SARS-CoV-2-associated, whereas depth meant the fraction of total T cells that were SARS-CoV-2-associated. Using the MIRA data, each spike-specific TCR was assigned both to the spike region to which the TCR was reactive and to a CD4 or CD8 class. Log10-transformed breadth and depth values were compared by one-way ANOVA with Sidak's multiple comparisons tests. TCRdb retrieved this table from immuneACCESS and kept in-frame rearrangements only. Not all clones are present; in checked studies, unresolved V genes account for under half, and no reason is known for the remainder. The V and J calls and the clone size are those of that table, but D and trimming were determined from the DNA. The sample table shows about 200,000 clones, and about nine tenths are seen once. The ten largest make up under 4% of the sample.

The origin of this receptor is an adult who received the AZD1222 COVID-19 vaccine. The material was peripheral blood, obtained 28 days after the second AZD1222 dose.

The CDR3 sequence is CASSFPGRPSYNEQFF. The nucleotides read TGTGCCAGCAGTTTCCCTGGGAGGCCTTCCTACAATGAGCAGTTCTTC. The rearrangement combines TRBV6-2 or TRBV6-3 with TRBJ2-1; matching of 6 bases hints at TRBD2 as the D gene. CDR1 and CDR2 are drawn from the germline V gene: MNHEY, SVGEGT. Trimming removed 4 bases from V and 1 base from J, leaving 14 bases between the germline ends. Its CDR3 holds 16 amino acids, cysteine through phenylalanine. Left in the record is the CDR3 DNA by itself, 48 bases read in frame from the first base.